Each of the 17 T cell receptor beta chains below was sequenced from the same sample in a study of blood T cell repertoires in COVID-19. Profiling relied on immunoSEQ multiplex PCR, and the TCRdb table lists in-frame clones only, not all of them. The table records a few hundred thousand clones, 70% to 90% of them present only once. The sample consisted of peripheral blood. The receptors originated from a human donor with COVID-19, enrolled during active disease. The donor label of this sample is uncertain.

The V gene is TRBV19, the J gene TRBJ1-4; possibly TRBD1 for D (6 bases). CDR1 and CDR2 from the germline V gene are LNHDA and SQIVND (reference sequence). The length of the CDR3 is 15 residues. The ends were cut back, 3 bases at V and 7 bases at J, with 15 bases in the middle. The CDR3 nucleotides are TGTGCCAGTAGTATCCCCGGGGGGCTAGGTGAAAAACTGTTTTTT. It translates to CASSIPGGLGEKLFF.

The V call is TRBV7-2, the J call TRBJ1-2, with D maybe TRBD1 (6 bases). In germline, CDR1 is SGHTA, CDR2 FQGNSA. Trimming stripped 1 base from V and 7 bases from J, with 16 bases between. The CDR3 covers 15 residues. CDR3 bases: TGTGCCAGCAGCTTAGGCCCCGGGGGGCGGAGTGGCTACACCTTC. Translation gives CASSLGPGGRSGYTF.

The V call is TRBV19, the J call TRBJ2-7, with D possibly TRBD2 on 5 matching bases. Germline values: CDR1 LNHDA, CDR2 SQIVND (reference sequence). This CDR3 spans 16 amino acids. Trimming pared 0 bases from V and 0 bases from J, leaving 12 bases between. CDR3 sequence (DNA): TGTGCCAGTAGTATAGATTCAGCGAGGGTCTCCTACGAGCAGTACTTC. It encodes CASSIDSARVSYEQYF.

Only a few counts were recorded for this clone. CDR3 in amino acids: CASSSTGVSNQPQHF. CDR3 nucleotides: TGTGCCAGCAGTTCTACAGGGGTGAGCAATCAGCCCCAGCATTTT. The rearrangement joins TRBV27 to TRBJ1-5, with TRBD1 identical over 7 bases. Trimming removed 4 bases from V and 1 base from J; junction bases left unmatched: 4. There are 15 residues in the CDR3. Per the germline V gene, CDR1 is MNHEY and CDR2 is SMNVEV (reference sequence).

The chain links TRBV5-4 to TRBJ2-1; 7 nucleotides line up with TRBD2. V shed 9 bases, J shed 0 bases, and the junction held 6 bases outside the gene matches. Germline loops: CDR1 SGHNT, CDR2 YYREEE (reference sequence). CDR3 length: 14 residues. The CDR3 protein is CAIERGPSYNEQFF. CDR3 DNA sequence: TGTGCCATAGAGCGGGGCCCCTCCTACAATGAGCAGTTCTTC.

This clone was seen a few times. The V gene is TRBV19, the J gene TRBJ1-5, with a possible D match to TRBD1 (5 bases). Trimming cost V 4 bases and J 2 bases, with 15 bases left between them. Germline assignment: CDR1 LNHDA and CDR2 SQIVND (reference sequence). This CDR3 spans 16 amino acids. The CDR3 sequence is CASSTSGTYRNQPQHF. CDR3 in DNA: TGTGCCAGTAGTACCTCCGGGACTTACCGCAATCAGCCCCAGCATTTT.

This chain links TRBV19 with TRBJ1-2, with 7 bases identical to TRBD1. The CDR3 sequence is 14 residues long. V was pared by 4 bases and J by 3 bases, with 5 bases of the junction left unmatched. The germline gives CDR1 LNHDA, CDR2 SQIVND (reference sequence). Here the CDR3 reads CASSRQGVYYGYTF. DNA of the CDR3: TGTGCCAGTAGTAGACAGGGAGTTTACTATGGCTACACCTTC.

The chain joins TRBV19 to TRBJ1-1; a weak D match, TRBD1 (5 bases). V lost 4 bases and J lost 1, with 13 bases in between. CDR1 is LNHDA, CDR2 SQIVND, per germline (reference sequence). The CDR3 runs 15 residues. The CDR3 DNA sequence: TGTGCCAGTAGTACCCCCGGGGGACCGAACACTGAAGCTTTCTTT. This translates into CASSTPGGPNTEAFF.

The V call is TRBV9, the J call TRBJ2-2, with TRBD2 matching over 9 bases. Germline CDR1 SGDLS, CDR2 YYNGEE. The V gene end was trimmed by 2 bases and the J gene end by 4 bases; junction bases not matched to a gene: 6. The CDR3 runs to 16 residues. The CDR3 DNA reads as TGTGCCAGCAGCGTTAGCGGGAGTGGCGGCACCGGGGAGCTGTTTTTT. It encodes CASSVSGSGGTGELFF.

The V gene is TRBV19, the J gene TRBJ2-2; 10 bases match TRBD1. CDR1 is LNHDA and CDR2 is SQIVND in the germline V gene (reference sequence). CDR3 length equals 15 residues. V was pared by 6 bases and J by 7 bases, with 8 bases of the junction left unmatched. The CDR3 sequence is CASSGPGQGIGELFF. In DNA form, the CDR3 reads TGTGCCAGTAGCGGGCCGGGACAGGGGATCGGGGAGCTGTTTTTT.

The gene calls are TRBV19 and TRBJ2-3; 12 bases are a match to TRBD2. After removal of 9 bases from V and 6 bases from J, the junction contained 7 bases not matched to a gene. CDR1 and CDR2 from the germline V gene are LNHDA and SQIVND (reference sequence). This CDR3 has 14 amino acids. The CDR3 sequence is CASTTSGRSDTQYF. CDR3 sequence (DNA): TGTGCCAGCACGACTAGCGGGAGATCGGATACGCAGTATTTT.

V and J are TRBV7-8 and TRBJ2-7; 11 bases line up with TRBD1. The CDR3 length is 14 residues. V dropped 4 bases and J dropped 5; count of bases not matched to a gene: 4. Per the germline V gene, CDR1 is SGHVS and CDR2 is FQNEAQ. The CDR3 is CASSSDRGLDEQYF. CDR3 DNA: TGTGCCAGCAGCTCGGACAGGGGGCTGGACGAGCAGTACTTC.

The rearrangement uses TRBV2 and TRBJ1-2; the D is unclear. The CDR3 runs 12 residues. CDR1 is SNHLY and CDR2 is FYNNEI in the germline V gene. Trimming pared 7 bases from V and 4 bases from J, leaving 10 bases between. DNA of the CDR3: TGTGCCAGCAAGGTGGGCACCTATGGCTACACCTTC. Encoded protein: CASKVGTYGYTF.

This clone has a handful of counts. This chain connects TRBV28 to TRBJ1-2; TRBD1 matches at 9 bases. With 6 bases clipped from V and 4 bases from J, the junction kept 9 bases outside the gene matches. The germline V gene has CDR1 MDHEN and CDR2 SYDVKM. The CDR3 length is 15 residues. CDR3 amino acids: CASRPPGGQGYGYTF. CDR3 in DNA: TGTGCCAGCAGGCCTCCCGGGGGACAGGGCTATGGCTACACCTTC.

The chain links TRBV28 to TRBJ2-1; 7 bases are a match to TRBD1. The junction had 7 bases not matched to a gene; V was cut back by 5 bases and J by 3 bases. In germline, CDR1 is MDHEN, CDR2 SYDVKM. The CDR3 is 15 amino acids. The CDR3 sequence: CASSPQGTSYNEQFF. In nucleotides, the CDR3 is TGTGCCAGCAGTCCACAGGGGACAAGCTACAATGAGCAGTTCTTC.

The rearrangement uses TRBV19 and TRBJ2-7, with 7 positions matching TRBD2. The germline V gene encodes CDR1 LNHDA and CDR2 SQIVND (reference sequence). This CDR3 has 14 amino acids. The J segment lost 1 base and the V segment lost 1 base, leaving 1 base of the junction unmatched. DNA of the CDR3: TGTGCCAGTAGTATAGTGGGAGGGTCCTACGAGCAGTACTTC. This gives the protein CASSIVGGSYEQYF.

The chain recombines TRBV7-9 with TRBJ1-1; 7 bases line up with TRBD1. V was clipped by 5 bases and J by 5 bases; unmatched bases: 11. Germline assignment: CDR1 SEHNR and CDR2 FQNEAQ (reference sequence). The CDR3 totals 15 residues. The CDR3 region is CASSPRQGGLTEAFF. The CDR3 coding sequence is TGTGCCAGCAGCCCACGACAGGGAGGACTTACTGAAGCTTTCTTT.